The present T cell receptor beta chain was sequenced within a study of cytomegalovirus exposure and HLA in healthy donors listed by TCRdb under 2017. About the investigation overall: A later analysis indicated that the 120 validation repertoires were generated on the platform also employed for the 700 or so repertoires of the first cohort. To predict cytomegalovirus infection status, the study combined high-throughput TCR immunosequencing, statistical association of individual TCRs with disease status, and machine learning. In addition to the first cohort of 650 to 750 subjects, a separate validation cohort of around 110 different subjects was used. The study aimed to test whether cataloging public T cell receptors could reveal signatures of past pathogen exposure.

The germline V gene (reference sequence) specifies GTSNPN as CDR1 and SVGIG as CDR2. The CDR3, cysteine through phenylalanine, is 12 amino acids long. The read is trimmed to its CDR3 DNA, 36 bases read in frame from base 1. Trimmed from V: 8 bases; trimmed from J: 2 bases; junction bases lacking a gene match: 3. Donors formed part of the validation cohort, which comprised about 130 subjects and was distinct from the first cohort of roughly 600 subjects. The library came from the immunoSEQ multiplex PCR assay. The paper's data handling went like this. A statistical classification framework was built for diagnosing cytomegalovirus status from the catalog of TCR beta chain sequences. Drawn from immuneACCESS, this table holds only the in-frame rearrangements with V and J called that TCRdb kept. Clones are partly lost; checked studies trace under half to an unresolved V gene and leave the rest unexplained. V and J calls and clone size come straight from that table; D and trimming were deduced from the DNA. The sample contains roughly 64,000 clones, roughly 96% of them found a single time. The biggest ten clones account for roughly 6% of the sample.

Here is what the overall study found, with its caveats: Across donors, most TCR sequences were observed very rarely, whereas some public TCRs were present in many individuals. The classifier was reported to diagnose cytomegalovirus status with high specificity and sensitivity in both the original cohort and the validation cohort. A later analysis lacked HLA typing for the validation cohort, so it scored co-occurrence in that cohort across all 120 or so repertoires. The authors suggested that the approach could potentially be extended to other disease states and immunological phenotypes. Three of the identified cytomegalovirus-associated TCR beta chains were confirmed in vitro to be specific for cytomegalovirus antigens. In the study, 164 TCR beta chains were listed as associated with cytomegalovirus. Subsequent analysis determined that TCRs grouped into clusters in the first cohort also showed a tendency toward co-occurrence across the 130 or so validation repertoires, and approximately 94% of cluster scores exceeded 0.

A remark on this clone: Its antigen is still unknown. No base-level quality is on record; no much larger clone is a single base apart.

The chain employs TRBV30 and TRBJ1-3; TRBD1 agrees with 7 junctional bases. The sample taken for sequencing was PBMCs. The clonotype originates from a woman in her late teens or twenties in good health and CMV-seropositive. The CDR3 protein is CARTGAGNTIYF. The bases are TGTGCCCGCACAGGGGCTGGAAACACCATATATTTT.